The sequence of this T cell receptor beta chain was determined in a study of cytomegalovirus exposure and HLA in healthy donors. The study's findings and limits: In a later analysis, HLA-associated beta chains showed higher expansion and lower generation probabilities than comparable chains.

Amplification used 60 Vbeta primers and 13 Jbeta primers. Only in-frame clones appear in the TCRdb table, and some are missing; sequencing was by immunoSEQ multiplex PCR. The data contain 150,000 to 200,000 clones, around 81% of them singletons. While unrecorded immune exposures were likely, the donors were nominally healthy when sampled. Turning to this clone: Its specificity is not known.

Germline V gene lookup returns CDR1 SNHLY and CDR2 FYNNEI. The CDR3 loop spans 13 amino acids. Trimming shortened V by 5 bases and J by 0 bases, and 7 bases separated the two germline ends. The rearrangement links TRBV2 to TRBJ1-1; D call uncertain. Sequencing was performed on PBMCs. This clonotype was sampled from a man aged 18 to 30 in good health and CMV-seronegative. CDR3 loop: CASSPRLNTEAFF. The CDR3 DNA follows: TGTGCCAGCAGTCCCCGTCTGAACACTGAAGCTTTCTTT.